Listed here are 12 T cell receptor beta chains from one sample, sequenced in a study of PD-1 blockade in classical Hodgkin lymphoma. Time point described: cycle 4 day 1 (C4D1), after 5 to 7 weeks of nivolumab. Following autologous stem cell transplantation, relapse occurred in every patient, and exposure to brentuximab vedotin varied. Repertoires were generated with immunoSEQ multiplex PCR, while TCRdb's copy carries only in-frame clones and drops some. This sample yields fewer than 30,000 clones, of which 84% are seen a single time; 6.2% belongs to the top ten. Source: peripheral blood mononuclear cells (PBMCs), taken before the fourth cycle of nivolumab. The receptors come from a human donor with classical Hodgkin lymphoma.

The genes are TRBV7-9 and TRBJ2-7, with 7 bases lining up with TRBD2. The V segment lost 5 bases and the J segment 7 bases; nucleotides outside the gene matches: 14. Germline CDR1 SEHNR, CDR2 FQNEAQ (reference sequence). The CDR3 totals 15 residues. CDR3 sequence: CASSNGPSGTGEQYF. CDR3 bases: TGTGCCAGCAGCAACGGACCCAGCGGGACTGGTGAGCAGTACTTC.

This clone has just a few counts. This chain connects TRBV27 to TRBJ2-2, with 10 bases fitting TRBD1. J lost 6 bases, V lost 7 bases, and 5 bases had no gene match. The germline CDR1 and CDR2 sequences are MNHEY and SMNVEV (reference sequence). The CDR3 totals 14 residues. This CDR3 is CASTDRGLSGELFF. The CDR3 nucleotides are TGTGCCAGCACAGACAGGGGGCTATCCGGGGAGCTGTTTTTT.

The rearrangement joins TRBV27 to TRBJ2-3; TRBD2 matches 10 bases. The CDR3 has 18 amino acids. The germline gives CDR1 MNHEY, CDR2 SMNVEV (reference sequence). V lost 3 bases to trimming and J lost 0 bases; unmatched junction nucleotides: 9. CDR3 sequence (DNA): TGTGCCAGCAGTTTCGGGATAGCGGGAGGAGGAAGCACAGATACGCAGTATTTT. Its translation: CASSFGIAGGGSTDTQYF.

The CDR3 region is CASSYSRGLNTEAFF. In DNA form, the CDR3 reads TGTGCCAGCAGTTATTCCAGAGGACTGAACACTGAAGCTTTCTTT. The gene calls are TRBV6-5 and TRBJ1-1; D is unresolved. This CDR3 is built from 15 residues. V lost 3 bases, J lost 0 bases, and 11 bases lay in between. Germline V gives CDR1 MNHEY, CDR2 SVGAGI.

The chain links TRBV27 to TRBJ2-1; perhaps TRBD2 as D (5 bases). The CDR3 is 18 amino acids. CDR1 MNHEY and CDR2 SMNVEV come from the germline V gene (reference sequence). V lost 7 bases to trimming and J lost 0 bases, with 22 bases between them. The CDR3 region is CASTQSGLAESSYNEQFF. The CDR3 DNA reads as TGTGCCAGCACCCAAAGTGGGCTAGCAGAGAGCTCCTACAATGAGCAGTTCTTC.

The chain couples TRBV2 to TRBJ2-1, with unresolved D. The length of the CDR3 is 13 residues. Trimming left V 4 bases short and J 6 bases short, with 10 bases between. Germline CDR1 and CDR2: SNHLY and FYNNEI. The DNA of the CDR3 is TGTGCCAGCAGTGCCGAGATCCTCAATGAGCAGTTCTTC. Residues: CASSAEILNEQFF.

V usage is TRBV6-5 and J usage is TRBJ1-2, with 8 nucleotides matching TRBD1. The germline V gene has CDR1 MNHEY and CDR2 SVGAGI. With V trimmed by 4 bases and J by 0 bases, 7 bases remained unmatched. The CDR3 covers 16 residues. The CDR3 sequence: CASSSLPGQANYGYTF. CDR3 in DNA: TGTGCCAGCAGTTCCCTCCCGGGACAGGCTAACTATGGCTACACCTTC.

The chain's CDR3 is CASGSDQAFF. DNA of the CDR3: TGTGCCAGCGGATCAGATCAAGCTTTCTTT. The chain links TRBV6-6 to TRBJ1-1; no reliable D call. V gave up 8 bases and J gave up 9 bases, with 10 bases separating them. CDR3 length: 10 amino acids. The germline CDR1 and CDR2 sequences are MNHNY and SVGAGI (reference sequence).

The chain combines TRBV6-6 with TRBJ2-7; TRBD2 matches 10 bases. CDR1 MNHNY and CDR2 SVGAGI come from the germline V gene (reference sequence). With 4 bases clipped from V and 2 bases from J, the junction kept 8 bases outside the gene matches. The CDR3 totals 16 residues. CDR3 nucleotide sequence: TGTGCCAGCAGTTCCTCTAGCGGGAGAAACCCCTACGAGCAGTACTTC. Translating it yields CASSSSSGRNPYEQYF.

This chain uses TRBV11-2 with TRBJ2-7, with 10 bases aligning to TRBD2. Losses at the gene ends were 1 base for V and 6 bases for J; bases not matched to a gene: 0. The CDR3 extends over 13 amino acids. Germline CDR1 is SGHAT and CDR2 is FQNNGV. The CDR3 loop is CASSLGLAGEQYF. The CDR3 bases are TGTGCCAGCAGCTTAGGACTAGCGGGCGAGCAGTACTTC. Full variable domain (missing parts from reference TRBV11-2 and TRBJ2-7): EAGVAQSPRYKIIEKRQSVAFWCNPISGHATLYWYQQILGQGPKLLIQFQNNGVVDDSQLPKDRFSAERLKGVDSTLKIQPAKLEDSAVYLCASSLGLAGEQYFGPGTRLTVT.

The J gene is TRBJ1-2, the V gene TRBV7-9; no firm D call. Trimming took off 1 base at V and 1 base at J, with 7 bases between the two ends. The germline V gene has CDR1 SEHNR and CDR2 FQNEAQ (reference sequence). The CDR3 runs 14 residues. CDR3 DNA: TGTGCCAGCAGCTTAGAAGTCAGTAACTATGGCTACACCTTC. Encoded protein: CASSLEVSNYGYTF.

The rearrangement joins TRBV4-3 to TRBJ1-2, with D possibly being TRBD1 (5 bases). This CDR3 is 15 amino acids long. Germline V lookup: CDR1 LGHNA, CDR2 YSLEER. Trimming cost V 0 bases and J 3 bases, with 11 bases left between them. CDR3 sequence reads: CASSQDAAGDYGYTF. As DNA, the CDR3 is TGCGCCAGCAGCCAAGATGCGGCGGGGGACTATGGCTACACCTTC.